What follows are 32 T cell receptor beta chains derived from one specimen sequenced in a study of T-cell reconstitution after alpha-beta-depleted transplantation in children. Researchers prepared the TCRbeta library using unique molecular identifiers, the study reports. TCRdb passed the PCR reads through MiXCR, listing each CDR3 protein once. The sample lists approximately 17,000 distinct CDR3 sequences; roughly 7.1% were seen once. The sequencing used PBMCs, mostly from graft donor cells, collected 60 days after TCRalphabeta/CD19-depleted stem cell transplant. Every receptor here comes from a boy under two years old who had a stem cell transplant for Wiskott-Aldrich syndrome, so the T cells may come from the graft donor.

Only a few counts were recorded for this clonotype. CDR3 DNA: TGTGCCAGCAGTCCCCCGTTTGAGTTTGGGTACGAGCAGTACTTC. Translated, it gives CASSPPFEFGYEQYF. J is TRBJ2-7 and V is TRBV28; D remains ambiguous. With 5 bases removed from V and 4 bases from J, the gap between germline ends came to 18 bases. Germline CDR1 reads MDHEN; CDR2 reads SYDVKM. CDR3 length equals 15 residues.

This clonotype has ten or more counts. The chain is built from TRBV4-2 and TRBJ1-6; TRBD1 agrees at 8 bases. CDR3 size: 16 residues. V lost 3 bases, J lost 5 bases, and 6 bases stayed unmatched. Germline V lookup: CDR1 LGHNA, CDR2 YNFKEQ. CDR3 protein: CASSQYDRGDNSPLHF. The CDR3 nucleotides are TGTGCCAGCAGCCAGTACGACAGGGGAGATAATTCACCCCTCCACTTT.

The chain combines TRBV7-8 with TRBJ2-5; a weak D match, TRBD2 (6 bases). The V end lost 3 bases, the J end lost 2 bases, and 7 bases lay between the germline ends. The CDR3 covers 13 residues. The germline V gene has CDR1 SGHVS and CDR2 FQNEAQ. The CDR3 reads CASSFGGQETQYF. CDR3 nucleotide sequence: TGTGCCAGCAGCTTTGGGGGGCAAGAGACCCAGTACTTC.

This clonotype has more than one count but fewer than ten. The chain links TRBV5-1 to TRBJ2-7; D is tentatively TRBD1 or TRBD2 (6 bases each). Trimming pared 4 bases from V and 3 bases from J, leaving 17 bases between. The germline V gene has CDR1 SGHRS and CDR2 YFSETQ. This CDR3 comprises 15 residues. The CDR3 is CASSEQGTGSYEQYF. The CDR3 nucleotides are TGCGCCAGCAGCGAACAGGGTACCGGGAGCTACGAGCAGTACTTC.

This clonotype showed up many times. The chain links TRBV6-2 or TRBV6-3 to TRBJ2-3; D is uncertain. With 2 bases removed from V and 12 bases from J, the gap between germline ends came to 9 bases. The CDR3 runs to 11 residues. The germline gives CDR1 MNHEY, CDR2 SVGEGT. CDR3 sequence: CASSYPSIQYF. The DNA of the CDR3 is TGTGCCAGCAGTTACCCGTCTATTCAGTATTTT.

This clonotype has at least ten counts. This sequence joins TRBV10-2 and TRBJ2-1; TRBD2 aligns across 7 bases. This CDR3 comprises 12 residues. With V trimmed by 3 bases and J by 15 bases, 8 bases remained unmatched. Germline CDR1 is WSHSY and CDR2 is SAAADI. The CDR3 DNA sequence: TGCGCCAGCAGTGAAAGCGGGGACTGGGGGTTCTTC. Its protein is CASSESGDWGFF.

This clonotype has ten or more counts. This chain joins TRBV3-1 and TRBJ1-2, with D perhaps TRBD1 (6 bases). Deletions cut 4 bases from V and 8 bases from J, with 11 bases between. The CDR3 consists of 12 residues. Germline V gene lookup returns CDR1 LGHDT and CDR2 YNNKEL (reference sequence). This CDR3 reads CASSRGQSGYTF. The CDR3 DNA reads as TGTGCCAGCAGCCGTGGACAGAGCGGCTACACCTTC. Together with reference TRBV3-1 and TRBJ1-2, the CDR3 gives the full variable domain: DTAVSQTPKYLVTQMGNDKSIKCEQNLGHDTMYWYKQDSKKFLKIMFSYNNKELIINETVPNRFSPKSPDKAHLNLHINSLELGDSAVYFCASSRGQSGYTFGSGTRLTVV.

This clonotype was observed many times. The chain is built from TRBV20-1 and TRBJ2-5; 9 bases map to TRBD2. Losses at the gene ends were 3 bases for V and 2 bases for J; bases not matched to a gene: 1. The CDR3 consists of 13 residues. Germline-derived CDR1 and CDR2 are DFQATT and SNEGSKA (reference sequence). The CDR3 DNA is TGCAGTGCTAGGACTAGCGGTCAAGAGACCCAGTACTTC. Translated, it gives CSARTSGQETQYF.

The CDR3 nucleotides are TGTGCCAGCAGCGCCAGGACTAGCGGGAAGTCCCGAGAGACCCAGTACTTC. Translated, it gives CASSARTSGKSRETQYF. The chain carries TRBV7-9 and TRBJ2-5, with 12 bases matching TRBD2. The length of the CDR3 is 17 residues. Germline V CDR1 and CDR2: SEHNR, FQNEAQ (reference sequence). V shed 5 bases and J 4 bases; nucleotides not matched to a gene: 11.

Only a few counts were recorded for this clonotype. V usage is TRBV4-1 and J usage is TRBJ1-5; maybe TRBD1 (5 bases). Germline V lookup: CDR1 MGHRA, CDR2 YSYEKL. V gave up 1 base and J gave up 0 bases, with 13 bases separating them. The CDR3 sequence is 17 residues long. As DNA, the CDR3 is TGCGCCAGCAGCCAAGGGCACGGGGGTTATAGCAATCAGCCCCAGCATTTT. Translation gives CASSQGHGGYSNQPQHF.

This clonotype has a count of ten or more. This chain joins TRBV27 and TRBJ1-2; a weak D match, TRBD1 (5 bases). Germline CDR1 is MNHEY and CDR2 is SMNVEV (reference sequence). V shed 5 bases and J shed 4 bases, with 8 bases lying between them. This CDR3 comprises 12 residues. The CDR3 region is CASSADSYGYTF. In DNA form, the CDR3 reads TGTGCCAGCAGTGCCGACAGCTATGGCTACACCTTC.

This clonotype has ten or more counts. The chain is built from TRBV19 and TRBJ2-3; 14 bases line up with TRBD2. Germline CDR1 is LNHDA and CDR2 is SQIVND (reference sequence). V lost 2 bases, J lost 4 bases, and 8 bases stayed unmatched. The CDR3 runs to 18 residues. The CDR3 spells CASSIKGTSGSQPDTQYF. CDR3 DNA sequence: TGTGCCAGTAGTATAAAAGGGACTAGCGGGAGTCAGCCAGATACGCAGTATTTT.

In its sample, this clonotype was seen many times. This chain joins TRBV6-1 and TRBJ2-7; a possible D gene is TRBD2 (6 bases). Trimming shortened V by 6 bases and J by 2 bases, and 20 bases separated the two germline ends. Germline loops: CDR1 MNHNS, CDR2 SASEGT. The CDR3 has 16 residues. CDR3 protein: CASRPPSGGGTYEQYF. CDR3 bases: TGTGCCAGCAGACCCCCTTCCGGGGGAGGTACCTACGAGCAGTACTTC.

In this sample, this clonotype turned up many times. The gene calls are TRBV20-1 and TRBJ1-5; unclear D gene. This CDR3 contains 12 residues. The germline gives CDR1 DFQATT, CDR2 SNEGSKA (reference sequence). The V end lost 0 bases, the J end lost 10 bases, and 10 bases lay between the germline ends. The CDR3 here is CSARDQSSPQHF. In nucleotides, the CDR3 is TGCAGTGCTAGAGATCAGAGTTCTCCCCAGCATTTT.

This clonotype showed up just a few times. This chain's CDR3 is CSAPHRGLVEKLFF. The CDR3 DNA sequence: TGCAGTGCGCCCCACAGGGGGCTTGTTGAAAAACTGTTTTTT. V and J are TRBV20-1 and TRBJ1-4; the match to TRBD1 covers 9 bases. The length of the CDR3 is 14 residues. V was clipped by 6 bases and J by 7 bases; unmatched bases: 9. From germline, CDR1 is DFQATT and CDR2 SNEGSKA (reference sequence).

In its sample, this clonotype was seen a few times. V and J are TRBV7-9 and TRBJ1-2; 8 bases match TRBD1. Germline assignment: CDR1 SEHNR and CDR2 FQNEAQ (reference sequence). V was pared by 5 bases and J by 3 bases, with 5 bases of the junction left unmatched. CDR3 length equals 14 residues. CDR3 sequence: CASSKGQAYYGYTF. In nucleotides, the CDR3 is TGTGCCAGCAGCAAGGGACAGGCATACTATGGCTACACCTTC.

This clonotype was counted at least ten times. This chain connects TRBV18 to TRBJ2-7; D is ambiguous. Germline lookup yields CDR1 KGHSH and CDR2 LQKENI. V gave up 2 bases and J gave up 6 bases, with 26 bases separating them. This CDR3 is built from 18 residues. CDR3: CASSPMGFILSPPTEQYF. CDR3 nucleotide sequence: TGTGCCAGCTCACCAATGGGGTTTATTCTCTCCCCTCCTACCGAGCAGTACTTC.

This clonotype is termed medium-sized. The chain carries TRBV12-3 or TRBV12-4 and TRBJ2-2; 7 positions agree with TRBD1. V shed 7 bases and J 6 bases; nucleotides not matched to a gene: 8. The CDR3 contains 14 residues. CDR3 protein: CASTVNQGAGELFF. DNA for the CDR3: TGTGCCAGCACCGTAAATCAGGGGGCCGGGGAGCTGTTTTTT.

This clonotype was seen repeatedly, ten times or more. This chain joins TRBV7-9 and TRBJ1-5; 7 positions agree with TRBD1. This CDR3 is built from 15 residues. The ends lost 4 bases at V and 2 bases at J; junction bases unmatched: 5. CDR1 and CDR2 from the germline V gene are SEHNR and FQNEAQ (reference sequence). The CDR3 protein is CASSSTGPGNQPQHF. The CDR3 bases are TGTGCCAGCAGCTCGACAGGGCCGGGCAATCAGCCCCAGCATTTT.

In its sample, this clonotype was seen many times. J is TRBJ2-7 and V is TRBV5-1; D possibly corresponds to TRBD1 (5 bases). CDR1 and CDR2 (germline): SGHRS, YFSETQ. The V gene lost 0 bases and the J gene lost 1 base, with 8 bases spanning the gap. There are 14 residues in the CDR3. The CDR3 DNA is TGCGCCAGCAGCTTGGGACAGCCGTCCTACGAGCAGTACTTC. This gives the protein CASSLGQPSYEQYF.

This clonotype has at least ten counts. This sequence joins TRBV5-1 and TRBJ2-1, with 9 bases matching TRBD2. Germline trimming cut 4 bases from V and 9 bases from J; bases unmatched to any gene: 11. The CDR3 covers 15 residues. CDR1 and CDR2 from the germline V gene are SGHRS and YFSETQ. The chain's CDR3 is CASSPLAGTGGEQFF. CDR3 bases: TGCGCCAGCAGCCCGCTAGCGGGAACGGGAGGTGAGCAGTTCTTC.

This clonotype came up many times. The V and J genes are TRBV3-1 and TRBJ2-7, with D possibly being TRBD2 (5 bases). The germline V gene encodes CDR1 LGHDT and CDR2 YNNKEL (reference sequence). The CDR3 has 13 amino acids. V lost 2 bases, J lost 3 bases, and 8 bases lay in between. The CDR3 nucleotides are TGTGCCAGCAGCCAACGGACTGACTACGAGCAGTACTTC. Its translation: CASSQRTDYEQYF.

This clonotype appeared a few times. V usage is TRBV20-1 and J usage is TRBJ1-2; D gene unclear. V lost 1 base and J lost 2, with 8 bases in between. From germline, CDR1 is DFQATT and CDR2 SNEGSKA (reference sequence). CDR3 length: 13 amino acids. This CDR3 reads CSARGRRNYGYTF. DNA of the CDR3: TGCAGTGCTAGAGGCCGGAGGAACTATGGCTACACCTTC.

There are many counts of this clonotype. In DNA, the CDR3 is TGTGCCAGCAGTTTATTCGGCGGGTCTTTGTACGAGCAGTACTTC. Amino acid sequence: CASSLFGGSLYEQYF. The rearrangement joins TRBV12-3 or TRBV12-4 to TRBJ2-7; the D gene is possibly TRBD2 (5 bases). Trimming took off 2 bases at V and 4 bases at J, with 15 bases between the two ends. The CDR3 is 15 amino acids.

This clonotype was seen many times. This chain joins TRBV10-3 and TRBJ1-5; D perhaps matches TRBD1 (5 bases). CDR1 is ENHRY and CDR2 is SYGVKD in the germline V gene. V dropped 5 bases and J dropped 3 bases, with 11 bases sitting between them. This CDR3 has 14 residues. The CDR3 protein is CAISQGRVNQPQHF. The CDR3 bases are TGTGCCATCAGTCAGGGACGGGTCAATCAGCCCCAGCATTTT.

Many counts were recorded for this clonotype. The V and J genes are TRBV4-1 and TRBJ2-1; 7 nucleotides align to TRBD1. V shed 8 bases and J 3 bases; nucleotides not matched to a gene: 4. Germline V gene lookup returns CDR1 MGHRA and CDR2 YSYEKL. This CDR3 is built from 13 residues. The CDR3 reads CASAGTVYNEQFF. The CDR3 DNA reads as TGCGCCAGCGCCGGGACAGTCTACAATGAGCAGTTCTTC.

This clonotype has ten or more counts. This chain connects TRBV28 to TRBJ2-1, with a weak D call TRBD2 (5 bases). This CDR3 contains 12 residues. Germline-derived CDR1 and CDR2 are MDHEN and SYDVKM. V lost 8 bases to trimming and J lost 7 bases, with 12 bases between them. In DNA form, the CDR3 reads TGTGCCAGCCGCACGGTAGCGAATGAGCAGTTCTTC. Its protein product is CASRTVANEQFF.

At least ten counts were recorded for this clonotype. The rearrangement uses TRBV12-3 or TRBV12-4 and TRBJ1-1; D remains ambiguous. The CDR3 has 13 amino acids. V was trimmed by 7 bases and J by 8 bases, leaving 17 bases between them. In DNA form, the CDR3 reads TGTGCCAGCAACGTTTTGGGAGAGACAGAAGCTTTCTTT. It translates to CASNVLGETEAFF.

This clonotype has a handful of counts. This chain joins TRBV5-1 and TRBJ2-3; D gene uncertain. The CDR3 totals 12 residues. CDR1 and CDR2 from the germline V gene are SGHRS and YFSETQ. Trimming removed 3 bases from V and 2 bases from J, with 4 bases in between. The CDR3 nucleotides are TGCGCCAGCAGCTCCCTCACAGATACGCAGTATTTT. Translated, it gives CASSSLTDTQYF.

The V call is TRBV5-6, the J call TRBJ2-1; TRBD2 agrees at 7 bases. Germline V gene lookup returns CDR1 SGHDT and CDR2 YYEEEE. V dropped 9 bases and J dropped 3; count of bases not matched to a gene: 18. The CDR3 totals 17 residues. CDR3 sequence: CAMGPGRGSSNYNEQFF. The CDR3 nucleotides are TGTGCCATGGGCCCAGGGCGCGGGAGCTCAAACTACAATGAGCAGTTCTTC.

This clonotype was recorded once. The chain links TRBV4-2 to TRBJ2-1; D may be TRBD1 or TRBD2 (5 bases each). The CDR3 spans 17 residues. Germline V gene sequence: CDR1 LGHNA, CDR2 YNFKEQ. V was clipped by 4 bases and J by 3 bases, with 19 bases between them. The CDR3 protein is CASSPGSVCSNYNEQFF. The CDR3 nucleotides read TGTGCCAGCAGCCCAGGGAGCGTCTGCTCAAACTACAATGAGCAGTTCTTC.

This clonotype was counted at least ten times. V gene TRBV27 combines with J gene TRBJ2-5, with 7 nucleotides matching TRBD2. V lost 7 bases and J lost 5; bases outside the gene matches: 13. Looked up from germline, CDR1 is MNHEY and CDR2 is SMNVEV (reference sequence). CDR3 size: 15 residues. For the CDR3, the DNA is TGTGCCAGCAAGTTCACGGCGGGAGTGGGCGAGACCCAGTACTTC. Its protein product is CASKFTAGVGETQYF.